This T cell receptor (beta chain) was sequenced in a study of T cells after yellow fever vaccination. The 5'RACE template-switching step produced TCR cDNA and added a universal primer site and UMIs. TCRdb re-called the 5' RACE reads with MiXCR, one entry per CDR3 protein. This table holds a few hundred thousand distinct CDR3 sequences, over 15% found once. As regards this clonotype: Its antigen is unidentified.

Study results and limitations: The secondary response was weaker, and its peak arrived faster, on day 5 versus 15. Contamination of FACS-sorted repertoires by abundant clonotypes from the bulk population could occur.

From germline, CDR1 is DFQATT and CDR2 SNEGSKA (reference sequence). CDR3 size: 12 residues. V was trimmed by 5 bases and J by 3 bases, leaving 11 bases between them. The sample in question was PBMCs, obtained 15 days after the yellow fever booster vaccination. This receptor was identified in a young man who received the YFV17D yellow fever vaccine. The genes are TRBV20-1 and TRBJ2-7; no clear D gene. The CDR3 reads CSAAPPFYEQYF. The CDR3 DNA reads as TGCAGTGCTGCTCCCCCATTCTACGAGCAGTACTTC.